This T cell receptor (beta chain) derives from a study of blood T cell repertoires in COVID-19. Germline assignment: CDR1 SNHLY and CDR2 FYNNEI. The CDR3 has 15 amino acids. The trim removed 7 bases at V and 1 base at J, leaving 5 bases unmatched. The data were produced by immunoSEQ multiplex PCR, yet TCRdb's version contains in-frame clones alone and is incomplete. The table includes some 530,000 clones, 80% to 90% detected once. Material for sequencing was PBMCs or T cells enriched from blood (not recorded which). The receptor was derived from an older woman who had recovered from COVID-19. The chain joins TRBV2 to TRBJ2-7, with 12 bases fitting TRBD2. The CDR3 DNA reads as TGTGCCAGCAAGGGGACTAGCGGGCATTCCTACGAGCAGTACTTC. Amino acid sequence: CASKGTSGHSYEQYF.